The text below deals with one T cell receptor (beta chain). Its antigen is undetermined. Sequencing used immunoSEQ multiplex PCR; TCRdb keeps in-frame clones, though not all of them. The sample shows tens of thousands of clones, around nine tenths of them seen only once. Time point here: cycle 4 day 1 (C4D1), after around six weeks of nivolumab. Each patient experienced a relapse that followed autologous stem cell transplantation, and brentuximab vedotin exposure varied. The sample comes from a study of PD-1 blockade in classical Hodgkin lymphoma. Broader study findings: Complete responders started with a diversity level that resembled newly diagnosed patients at baseline. Healthy donors reportedly exceeded newly diagnosed patients in baseline TCR diversity. Unlike CD8+ TCR diversity, which did not rise significantly by C4D1, CD4+ TCR diversity did.

The CDR3 has 13 residues. The V and J ends lost 6 bases and 2 bases respectively, with 11 bases between them. Looked up from germline, CDR1 is MNHNY and CDR2 is SVGAGI (reference sequence). J is TRBJ2-7 and V is TRBV6-6; D unclear. Sequencing used peripheral blood mononuclear cells (PBMCs), obtained before the fourth cycle of nivolumab. The TCR comes from a human donor with classical Hodgkin lymphoma. CDR3 nucleotide sequence: TGTGCCAGCAGGCGACCTACAGCCTACGAGCAGTACTTC. Encoded protein: CASRRPTAYEQYF.